This TCR beta chain was identified during a study of blood T cell repertoires in COVID-19. The wider study: Acute and convalescent COVID-19 samples came from the United States, Italy and Spain. In each case, the material was cDNA or gDNA derived from T cells, B-cell-depleted T cells, or PBMCs.

This clone appeared once. Authors' data handling: Amplification of reference gene primers provided the estimated nucleated cell counts. The repertoire was sequenced with immunoSEQ multiplex PCR; TCRdb's copy has only in-frame clones and lacks some. The V and J calls and the clone size are those of that table, but D and trimming were determined from the DNA. Of around 240,000 clones listed, 84% are singletons. Germline-derived CDR1 and CDR2 are SEHNR and FQNEAQ (reference sequence). The CDR3 totals 14 residues. Trimming removed 5 bases from V and 5 bases from J; junction bases left unmatched: 6. Sequencing input: peripheral blood. The gene calls are TRBV7-9 and TRBJ2-5, with 9 bases matching TRBD1. This receptor was identified in a woman aged 35 to 49 who had recovered from COVID-19. The CDR3 region is CASSPWDRVETQYF. CDR3 bases: TGTGCCAGCAGCCCTTGGGACAGGGTCGAGACCCAGTACTTC.